This T cell receptor (beta chain) is from a study of shared clonotypes between healthy human individuals. V dropped 1 base and J dropped 7; count of bases not matched to a gene: 6. The CDR3 length is 16 residues. Germline loops: CDR1 MNHEY, CDR2 SMNVEV (reference sequence). As concerns this clone: Its matching antigen is unknown.

CD45RO-negative, CCR7-positively selected cells formed the naive CD8 fraction, excluding terminally differentiated effector memory CD45RA+ cells. Points from the study as a whole: Rarefaction revealed incomplete sorted-subset sequencing despite large depth.

The repertoire was sequenced with immunoSEQ multiplex PCR; TCRdb's copy has only in-frame clones and lacks some. The sample comprises about 680,000 clones, approximately 90% of which are singletons, and 24% rests with the top ten. J is TRBJ2-1 and V is TRBV27; 11 bases map to TRBD2. This clonotype was obtained from a man aged 30 to 45 in good health. Sequenced: naive CD8+ T cells sorted from blood. CDR3 sequence reads: CASSLLGTSGTNEQFF. For the CDR3, the DNA is TGTGCCAGCAGTTTATTAGGGACTAGCGGTACGAATGAGCAGTTCTTC.